This TCR beta chain was captured by sequencing in a study of breast tumors, draining lymph nodes, adjacent tissues. Study-wide results and limits: Luminal-like breast cancer showed significantly higher tumor–nontumor repertoire similarity than basal-like. Data fit most tumor T cells coming from lymph node, expanding in tumor. Tumor repertoires ranked between lymph nodes and nontumor tissue in diversity, with V and J gene preferences. The lymph node origin of tumor T cells was framed as consistent with a hypothesis, not demonstrated.

MiXCR, run by TCRdb on the multiplex PCR reads, gives a single entry per CDR3 protein. The sample contains some 66,000 distinct CDR3 sequences, less than 60% of which appear only once. Details on this clonotype: No antigen is known for it.

Sequencing was done on a sample of breast tumor tissue. This sequence was found in a female donor with breast cancer. Some clones in this sample may be carry-over from other donors' samples.

The CDR3 nucleotides read TGCAGCGTTGTTTACTACTTAGGGGAGGGCTACACCTTC. Translating gives CSVVYYLGEGYTF. This chain joins TRBV29-1 and TRBJ1-2; TRBD1 is a possible D gene (5 bases). CDR1 SQVTM and CDR2 ANQGSEA come from the germline V gene. V dropped 4 bases and J dropped 8 bases, with 17 bases sitting between them. The CDR3 runs 13 residues.